One TCR beta chain is described in this entry. Antigen specificity is unknown. Authors' processing steps: Junction-only immunoSEQ sequences carried no quality scores, so filtering differed. TCRdb keeps only in-frame clones here, not all; method: immunoSEQ multiplex PCR. V, J and clone size are those of that table, while D and trimming were read from the DNA. The sample has around 1.1 million clones, 60% to 80% seen once. V lost 0 bases, J lost 7 bases, and 13 bases lay in between. The CDR3 is 14 residues long. Germline values: CDR1 MGHRA, CDR2 YSYEKL. These data originate in a study of shared clonotypes between healthy human individuals. CD4+ cell separation produced CD45RA+ naive and CD45RA-negative memory subsets. Study-level findings and limits: Even with large depth, rarefaction showed that sorted-subset sequencing was incomplete. Sharing across four donors was seen in around 5% of naive CD4 clonotypes.

The rearrangement uses TRBV4-1 and TRBJ2-7; D not certain. The TCR originated in a man aged 18 to 30 in good health. Some clones in this sample may be carry-over from other donors' samples. Sequencing was performed on memory CD4+ T cells from PBMCs. As for subset: CD45RA-negative fraction. CDR3 sequence reads: CASSQELALGEQYF. In DNA form, the CDR3 reads TGCGCCAGCAGCCAAGAATTGGCCCTTGGGGAGCAGTACTTC.